A single sample gave rise to the 27 T cell receptor beta chains below, sequenced in a study of Ad26.COV2.S vaccination and SARS-CoV-2 variants (dated by TCRdb to the early 2020s). Read against the paper, the sample's treatment or condition label means: some 19 received Ad26.COV2.S at low or high dose, single or two shots; about 5 received placebo; per-sample allocation not given. For vaccine and placebo recipients, repertoires were sequenced using samples collected on day 63 after the first injection. Library method: the immunoSEQ multiplex PCR assay. TCRdb re-hosts the immuneACCESS table, in-frame sequences only. Its copies lack some clones; in the studies checked, an unresolved V gene accounts for under half of them, and the cause for the rest is not known. A total of around 450,000 clones appear in this sample, roughly 90% of them only once. The ten largest clonotypes hold 9% to 15% of the sample.

The sequencing used peripheral blood, collected in a trial of Ad26.COV2.S vaccine versus placebo. The receptors originated from a person aged 18-60 years who received the Ad26.COV2.S COVID-19 vaccine or a placebo.

CDR3: CASSLVGQRNTEAFF. As DNA, the CDR3 is TGTGCCAGCAGCTTAGTGGGACAGCGGAACACTGAAGCTTTCTTT. This chain uses TRBV7-9 with TRBJ1-1, with TRBD1 matching 7 bases. Germline CDR1 reads SEHNR; CDR2 reads FQNEAQ (reference sequence). V shed 1 base and J 1 base; nucleotides not matched to a gene: 3. The CDR3 has 15 amino acids. The full variable domain, completed using reference TRBV7-9 and TRBJ1-1, is DTGVSQNPRHKITKRGQNVTFRCDPISEHNRLYWYRQTLGQGPEFLTYFQNEAQLEKSRLLSDRFSAERPKGSFSTLEIQRTEQGDSAMYLCASSLVGQRNTEAFFGQGTRLTVV.

This chain joins TRBV19 and TRBJ2-2, with a tentative D call TRBD2 (5 bases). Germline values: CDR1 LNHDA, CDR2 SQIVND (reference sequence). The V gene lost 5 bases and the J gene lost 2 bases, with 12 bases spanning the gap. The CDR3 totals 15 residues. The CDR3 DNA reads as TGTGCCAGTAGTGTGACGGGATCAAACACCGGGGAGCTGTTTTTT. It translates to CASSVTGSNTGELFF.

V usage is TRBV7-2 and J usage is TRBJ2-5, with D tentatively TRBD1 (5 bases). This CDR3 has 13 amino acids. Trimming took 5 bases from V and 1 from J, leaving 8 bases between them. The V gene's germline CDR1 is SGHTA and CDR2 FQGNSA. Here the CDR3 DNA reads TGTGCCAGCAGCAGCAGGGTCCAAGAGACCCAGTACTTC. This gives the protein CASSSRVQETQYF.

The chain has TRBV4-2 and TRBJ2-1; D may be TRBD2 (7 bases). V was cut by 0 bases and J by 0 bases, with 12 bases left in between. Per germline, CDR1 LGHNA and CDR2 YNFKEQ. The CDR3 runs to 17 residues. CDR3 in amino acids: CASSQEGGGSSYNEQFF. Here the CDR3 DNA reads TGTGCCAGCAGCCAAGAAGGGGGGGGTAGCTCCTACAATGAGCAGTTCTTC.

The chain is built from TRBV28 and TRBJ1-5, with TRBD1 matching 8 bases. The V gene end was trimmed by 7 bases and the J gene end by 7 bases; junction bases not matched to a gene: 18. The CDR3 spans 17 residues. The germline CDR1 and CDR2 sequences are MDHEN and SYDVKM. In DNA form, the CDR3 reads TGTGCCAGCACTCTTTTTGTCAGGGGGCAGACATACCAGCCCCAGCATTTT. Protein: CASTLFVRGQTYQPQHF.

The chain has TRBV30 and TRBJ2-7; 12 bases are a match to TRBD1. V lost 3 bases and J lost 4; bases outside the gene matches: 7. CDR3 size: 15 residues. Germline CDR1 GTSNPN, CDR2 SVGIG (reference sequence). In DNA, the CDR3 is TGTGCCTGGAGCCCTGGGGACAGGGGGCAATACGAGCAGTACTTC. Translation gives CAWSPGDRGQYEQYF.

The chain carries TRBV28 and TRBJ1-2; 9 bases are shared with TRBD1. V was clipped by 2 bases and J by 8 bases; unmatched bases: 6. CDR1 and CDR2 from the germline V gene are MDHEN and SYDVKM. The CDR3 length is 14 residues. CDR3: CASSLTGQGFGYTF. CDR3 coding DNA: TGTGCCAGCAGTTTAACGGGACAGGGATTCGGCTACACCTTC.

This clone was detected only a few times. The sample holds other DNA sequences that translate to the same CDR3. The chain links TRBV18 to TRBJ1-1; D perhaps matches TRBD1 (6 bases). Germline V gene data show CDR1 as KGHSH and CDR2 as LQKENI. This CDR3 has 14 amino acids. V lost 3 bases and J lost 1, with 9 bases in between. CDR3 in amino acids: CASSPPRGNTEAFF. CDR3 sequence (DNA): TGTGCCAGCTCACCTCCCAGGGGGAACACTGAAGCTTTCTTT.

The table lists this clone with a count of one. The chain uses TRBV7-6 and TRBJ1-6; D gene ambiguous. The V end was cut by 4 bases, the J end by 7 bases, with 20 bases between. This CDR3 comprises 17 residues. Germline-derived CDR1 and CDR2 are SGHVS and FNYEAQ. In DNA form, the CDR3 reads TGTGCCAGCAGCTACACTAGCTCCGAGGGCCTAAATTCACCCCTCCACTTT. It translates to CASSYTSSEGLNSPLHF.

The genes are TRBV6-2 or TRBV6-3 and TRBJ1-2, with D perhaps TRBD1 (5 bases). Deletions cut 5 bases from V and 6 bases from J, with 10 bases between. Germline assignment: CDR1 MNHEY and CDR2 SVGEGT. The CDR3 is 12 residues long. The CDR3 here is CASSPTDDGYTF. The CDR3 nucleotides are TGTGCCAGCAGTCCGACAGACGATGGCTACACCTTC.

The V call is TRBV10-1, the J call TRBJ2-3, with TRBD2 identical over 11 bases. This CDR3 comprises 16 residues. Germline V CDR1 and CDR2: WNHNN, SYGVQD (reference sequence). The junction had 7 bases not matched to a gene; V was cut back by 3 bases and J by 5 bases. The CDR3 spells CASSEGASGRIDTQYF. CDR3 DNA: TGCGCCAGCAGTGAAGGTGCTAGCGGGAGGATAGATACGCAGTATTTT.

A single count supports this clone. The chain carries TRBV7-2 and TRBJ2-5, with TRBD2 matching 7 bases. This CDR3 contains 19 residues. CDR1 and CDR2 (germline): SGHTA, FQGNSA. Trimming took 4 bases from V and 1 from J; bases not matched to a gene: 18. This CDR3 reads CASSYDLRVSLASQETQYF. CDR3 sequence (DNA): TGTGCCAGCAGCTACGACTTAAGGGTTTCACTAGCGAGCCAAGAGACCCAGTACTTC.

The chain links TRBV9 to TRBJ1-2, with TRBD1 matching over 9 bases. The V and J ends lost 4 bases and 2 bases, in that order; junction bases with no gene match: 3. Germline-derived CDR1 and CDR2 are SGDLS and YYNGEE. CDR3 length: 14 amino acids. The CDR3: CASSTGQGNYGYTF. CDR3 coding DNA: TGTGCCAGCAGCACGGGACAGGGAAACTATGGCTACACCTTC.

The rearrangement joins TRBV5-6 to TRBJ2-7, with TRBD2 as a possible D gene (7 bases). V dropped 4 bases and J dropped 0 bases, with 17 bases sitting between them. Germline CDR1 reads SGHDT; CDR2 reads YYEEEE. There are 16 residues in the CDR3. In DNA, the CDR3 is TGTGCCAGCAGCCTCGGGGGGCCCCTAAGCTCCTACGAGCAGTACTTC. It translates to CASSLGGPLSSYEQYF.

The CDR3 DNA reads as TGCGCCAGCAGCCAAGATGGGGGTCCAGGGAGGTCAACAGATACGCAGTATTTT. It codes for CASSQDGGPGRSTDTQYF. V and J are TRBV4-3 and TRBJ2-3, with D perhaps matching TRBD2 (6 bases). With 0 bases removed from V and 3 bases from J, the gap between germline ends came to 19 bases. The germline V gene encodes CDR1 LGHNA and CDR2 YSLEER. CDR3 length: 18 residues.

The chain uses TRBV28 and TRBJ2-5; 9 bases are shared with TRBD2. The length of the CDR3 is 14 residues. J lost 2 bases, V lost 5 bases, and 3 bases had no gene match. In germline, CDR1 is MDHEN, CDR2 SYDVKM. The CDR3 DNA reads TGTGCCAGCAGTCAAACTAGCGGGCAAGAGACCCAGTACTTC. Its translation: CASSQTSGQETQYF.

The chain has TRBV7-6 and TRBJ2-3, with D possibly being TRBD1 or TRBD2 (5 bases each). CDR1 and CDR2 from the germline V gene are SGHVS and FNYEAQ. This CDR3 has 16 amino acids. Between the trimmed V and J ends, which lost 0 bases and 1 base, there was a span of 11 bases. The CDR3 DNA reads TGTGCCAGCAGCTTAGCGGCAGGGCGGGGCACAGATACGCAGTATTTT. It translates to CASSLAAGRGTDTQYF. Supplemented by reference TRBV7-6 and TRBJ2-3, the full variable domain reads GAGVSQSPRYKVTKRGQDVALRCDPISGHVSLYWYRQALGQGPEFLTYFNYEAQQDKSGLPNDRFSAERPEGSISTLTIQRTEQRDSAMYRCASSLAAGRGTDTQYFGPGTRLTVL.

The chain has TRBV5-1 and TRBJ2-2; 11 nucleotides align to TRBD1. CDR3 length equals 14 residues. Germline V CDR1 and CDR2: SGHRS, YFSETQ. Losses at the gene ends were 7 bases for V and 7 bases for J; bases not matched to a gene: 6. CDR3 in amino acids: CASQGQGAFGELFF. As DNA, the CDR3 is TGCGCCAGCCAAGGACAGGGGGCGTTCGGGGAGCTGTTTTTT.

This chain connects TRBV28 to TRBJ1-1; 9 bases agree with TRBD1. V lost 4 bases, J lost 1 base, and 1 base stayed unmatched. The CDR3 loop spans 14 amino acids. The germline gives CDR1 MDHEN, CDR2 SYDVKM. Here the CDR3 reads CASSSGQGNTEAFF. CDR3 DNA: TGTGCCAGCAGTTCGGGACAGGGGAACACTGAAGCTTTCTTT. The whole variable domain, filled in from reference TRBV28 and TRBJ1-1, reads DVKVTQSSRYLVKRTGEKVFLECVQDMDHENMFWYRQDPGLGLRLIYFSYDVKMKEKGDIPEGYSVSREKKERFSLILESASTNQTSMYLCASSSGQGNTEAFFGQGTRLTVV.

The chain uses TRBV25-1 and TRBJ1-2, with unresolved D. Germline lookup yields CDR1 MGHDK and CDR2 SYGVNS. Trimming removed 6 bases from V and 0 bases from J, with 5 bases in between. This CDR3 comprises 12 residues. CDR3 region: CASREANYGYTF. The CDR3 DNA is TGTGCCAGCAGGGAAGCTAACTATGGCTACACCTTC.

The rearrangement links TRBV25-1 to TRBJ2-7, with TRBD1 matching over 8 bases. Germline V gene data show CDR1 as MGHDK and CDR2 as SYGVNS. Trimming cost V 3 bases and J 5 bases; bases outside gene matches: 6. The CDR3 consists of 14 residues. CDR3 sequence (DNA): TGTGCCAGCAGTGACCCAGGGGGCCGGAACGAGCAGTACTTC. The encoded protein is CASSDPGGRNEQYF.

This sequence joins TRBV18 and TRBJ1-3, with a weak D call TRBD1 (5 bases). Trimming took 0 bases from V and 0 from J, leaving 15 bases between them. Germline CDR1 reads KGHSH; CDR2 reads LQKENI. The length of the CDR3 is 18 residues. CDR3 nucleotides: TGTGCCAGCTCACCACCGGTTGGGCAGGGAAACTCTGGAAACACCATATATTTT. Translation gives CASSPPVGQGNSGNTIYF. Looking up the rest from reference TRBV18 and TRBJ1-3 gives the full variable domain: NAGVMQNPRHLVRRRGQEARLRCSPMKGHSHVYWYRQLPEEGLKFMVYLQKENIIDESGMPKERFSAEFPKEGPSILRIQQVVRGDSAAYFCASSPPVGQGNSGNTIYFGEGSWLTVV.

The chain has TRBV29-1 and TRBJ1-5, with a weak D call TRBD1 (5 bases). Germline V gene sequence: CDR1 SQVTM, CDR2 ANQGSEA. Trimming pared 6 bases from V and 6 bases from J, leaving 12 bases between. The CDR3 has 12 amino acids. CDR3 region: CSVGGGGQPQHF. DNA for the CDR3: TGCAGCGTGGGGGGGGGTGGTCAGCCCCAGCATTTT.

The genes are TRBV28 and TRBJ2-4; 8 bases align to TRBD2. The V gene's germline CDR1 is MDHEN and CDR2 SYDVKM. The CDR3 extends over 19 amino acids. V trimming: 5 bases; J trimming: 0 bases; junction bases outside the gene matches: 15. CDR3 DNA: TGTGCCAGCAGTCCCCAGAGGCTAGCGGGCCAACTAGCCAAAAACATTCAGTACTTC. It is translated as CASSPQRLAGQLAKNIQYF. The full variable domain, in which reference TRBV28 and TRBJ2-4 provide the parts outside the CDR3, is DVKVTQSSRYLVKRTGEKVFLECVQDMDHENMFWYRQDPGLGLRLIYFSYDVKMKEKGDIPEGYSVSREKKERFSLILESASTNQTSMYLCASSPQRLAGQLAKNIQYFGAGTRLSVL.

The chain employs TRBV5-6 and TRBJ1-1; 7 bases fit TRBD1. This CDR3 is built from 15 residues. Germline V gene data show CDR1 as SGHDT and CDR2 as YYEEEE. The J segment lost 6 bases and the V segment lost 2 bases, leaving 10 bases of the junction unmatched. Here the CDR3 DNA reads TGTGCCAGCAGCTTTTCGGACAGGTTTATCGCTGAAGCTTTCTTT. Its protein product is CASSFSDRFIAEAFF.

The chain is built from TRBV3-1 (or the pseudogene TRBV3-2) and TRBJ1-2; D unresolved. Germline loops: CDR1 LGHDT, CDR2 YNNKEL (reference sequence). Trimming took 0 bases from V and 4 from J, leaving 9 bases between them. This CDR3 is built from 14 residues. CDR3 residues: CASSQERAPYGYTF. In DNA, the CDR3 is TGTGCCAGCAGCCAAGAAAGGGCCCCCTATGGCTACACCTTC.

The chain links TRBV7-9 to TRBJ2-1; D is possibly TRBD1 or TRBD2 (5 bases each). V was pared by 3 bases and J by 0 bases, with 9 bases between. CDR3 length equals 15 residues. Germline V gives CDR1 SEHNR, CDR2 FQNEAQ (reference sequence). This CDR3 is CASSLGVRSYNEQFF. CDR3 sequence (DNA): TGTGCCAGCAGCTTGGGGGTTCGCTCCTACAATGAGCAGTTCTTC.